This T cell receptor (beta chain) was obtained from a study of shared clonotypes between healthy human individuals. TCRdb's copy holds only in-frame clones and misses some; the assay was immunoSEQ multiplex PCR. The sample records 2 million or so clones, about 95% being singletons. Naive CD8 cells comprised CD45RO-negative, CCR7-positively selected cells, excluding terminally differentiated effector memory CD45RA+ cells. Healthy HIV-negative adults with no recent acute infections or vaccinations were recruited as donors. This receptor was obtained from a man aged 18-30 years in good health. Sample: naive CD8+ T cells sorted from blood.

CDR3 region: CASSQTTRHEQYF. The CDR3 DNA reads TGTGCCAGCAGTCAAACTACGAGGCACGAGCAGTACTTC. V is TRBV7-9 and J is TRBJ2-7, with unresolved D. This CDR3 has 13 amino acids. Trimming shortened V by 6 bases and J by 5 bases, and 14 bases separated the two germline ends. The germline V gene has CDR1 SEHNR and CDR2 FQNEAQ (reference sequence).